The 10 T cell receptor beta chains below all came from one sample that was sequenced in a study of blood T cell repertoires in COVID-19. Using immunoSEQ multiplex PCR, the repertoire was profiled, and TCRdb retains in-frame clones only, with some absent. Of some 200,000 clones listed, about 85% are singletons. The sample comprised PBMCs or T cells enriched from blood (not recorded which). The receptors come from a woman between 25 and 40 years old who had recovered from COVID-19.

The chain carries TRBV11-2 and TRBJ1-1; D is uncertain. This CDR3 spans 16 amino acids. Germline loops: CDR1 SGHAT, CDR2 FQNNGV. V dropped 1 base and J dropped 1 base, with 13 bases sitting between them. This CDR3 is CASSLVGSPGNTEAFF. The CDR3 region has the DNA TGTGCCAGCAGCTTAGTTGGTAGTCCGGGGAACACTGAAGCTTTCTTT. Filled out from reference TRBV11-2 and TRBJ1-1, the complete variable domain reads EAGVAQSPRYKIIEKRQSVAFWCNPISGHATLYWYQQILGQGPKLLIQFQNNGVVDDSQLPKDRFSAERLKGVDSTLKIQPAKLEDSAVYLCASSLVGSPGNTEAFFGQGTRLTVV.

This clone was picked up one time. This chain uses TRBV6-5 with TRBJ1-2; D possibly corresponds to TRBD1 (5 bases). CDR1 is MNHEY, CDR2 SVGAGI, per germline. The CDR3 is 13 residues long. V was pared by 4 bases and J by 3 bases, with 9 bases between. Here the CDR3 reads CASSSLTDYGYTF. CDR3 DNA: TGTGCCAGCAGTTCTTTGACAGACTATGGCTACACCTTC.

The V gene is TRBV5-8, the J gene TRBJ1-2, with 7 bases aligning to TRBD1. CDR3 length: 18 residues. V dropped 3 bases and J dropped 3; count of bases not matched to a gene: 17. The germline V gene encodes CDR1 SGHTS and CDR2 YDEGEE. CDR3 coding DNA: TGTGCCAGCAGCTCCGCATACCTGACAGGGAGGTGGGACTATGGCTACACCTTC. Residues: CASSSAYLTGRWDYGYTF.

This clone has a single count. This sequence joins TRBV15 and TRBJ2-5; D gene ambiguous. This CDR3 contains 16 residues. V gave up 1 base and J gave up 5 bases, with 17 bases separating them. Germline CDR1 reads LNHNV; CDR2 reads YYDKDF (reference sequence). CDR3 sequence: CATSRGSAGSPETQYF. The DNA for the CDR3 is TGTGCCACCAGCAGAGGGTCGGCAGGCTCTCCGGAGACCCAGTACTTC.

The rearrangement uses TRBV7-2 and TRBJ2-7; 10 positions match TRBD1. The CDR3 has 15 amino acids. CDR1 is SGHTA, CDR2 FQGNSA, per germline. With V trimmed by 2 bases and J by 2 bases, 3 bases remained unmatched. As DNA, the CDR3 is TGTGCCAGCAGCTTATCGGGACAGGGGCCCTACGAGCAGTACTTC. Encoded protein: CASSLSGQGPYEQYF.

The chain links TRBV5-1 to TRBJ1-1, with D unresolved. Germline CDR1 reads SGHRS; CDR2 reads YFSETQ. V was pared by 1 base and J by 6 bases, with 10 bases between. CDR3 length equals 13 residues. This CDR3 reads CASSLWAKAEAFF. The CDR3 DNA reads as TGCGCCAGCAGCTTGTGGGCGAAGGCTGAAGCTTTCTTT.

The V and J genes are TRBV19 and TRBJ1-1; D is unresolved. Trimming cost V 10 bases and J 5 bases, with 14 bases left between them. This CDR3 region has 12 residues. Per the germline V gene, CDR1 is LNHDA and CDR2 is SQIVND (reference sequence). CDR3 protein: CAKSGKETEAFF. Here the CDR3 DNA reads TGTGCCAAGTCCGGGAAGGAGACTGAAGCTTTCTTT.

The V call is TRBV3-1 (or the pseudogene TRBV3-2), the J call TRBJ1-1, with TRBD1 identical over 7 bases. Germline V lookup: CDR1 LGHDT, CDR2 YNNKEL (reference sequence). This CDR3 has 12 amino acids. J lost 11 bases, V lost 2 bases, and 5 bases had no gene match. The CDR3 here is CASSQTGDRAFF. The CDR3 region has the DNA TGTGCCAGCAGCCAAACAGGGGACCGCGCTTTCTTT.

The chain combines TRBV4-3 with TRBJ1-5; unclear D gene. The germline V gene has CDR1 LGHNA and CDR2 YSLEER. Trimming cost V 0 bases and J 5 bases, with 11 bases left between them. The CDR3 loop spans 15 amino acids. This chain's CDR3 is CASSQDRGRDQPQHF. The CDR3 DNA reads as TGCGCCAGCAGCCAAGATCGGGGTCGGGATCAGCCCCAGCATTTT.

This rearrangement joins TRBV6-5 to TRBJ2-7; D is unresolved. Germline V gene data show CDR1 as MNHEY and CDR2 as SVGAGI. The CDR3 length is 15 residues. V lost 7 bases, J lost 1 base, and 17 bases lay in between. The CDR3 sequence is CASINAGASSYEQYF. The CDR3 DNA is TGTGCCAGCATCAACGCAGGCGCGAGTTCCTACGAGCAGTACTTC.